The clone carrying this T cell receptor (beta chain) was found once. These data are taken from a study of blood T cell repertoires in COVID-19. Study information: Sample material is recorded as cDNA or gDNA derived from T cells, B-cell-depleted T cells, or PBMCs.

In germline, CDR1 is GTSNPN, CDR2 SVGIG (reference sequence). The V and J ends lost 5 bases and 5 bases respectively, with 12 bases between them. CDR3 length: 12 residues. TCRdb's copy holds only in-frame clones and misses some; the assay was immunoSEQ multiplex PCR. The sample records some 250,000 clones, roughly 79% being singletons. The source of this sequence is an elderly woman with COVID-19, enrolled during active disease. The sequenced sample consisted of peripheral blood. The J gene is TRBJ1-2, the V gene TRBV30, with D tentatively TRBD1 (5 bases). The CDR3 region has the DNA TGTGCCTGGTCACAGGACGGATATGGCTACACCTTC. Translating it yields CAWSQDGYGYTF.